This T cell receptor (beta chain) was sequenced in a study of graft-versus-host responses after intestinal transplantation. About the research overall: The whole recipient group had anti-thymocyte globulin induction followed by tacrolimus and steroids for two to three years. The study's findings and limits: Allografts of one patient group, those with graft-donor T cell macrochimerism, had high graft-versus-host to host-versus-graft clonal ratios. The authors found GvH clones in recipient marrow, some appearing first in ileum or blood. There was an association between peak levels of circulating GvH clones and early post-transplant HvG declines.

Only in-frame clones appear in the TCRdb table, and some are missing; sequencing was by immunoSEQ multiplex PCR. The table shows tens of thousands of clones, with about 93% occurring only once. Turning to this clone: What it binds is not known.

Trimming took 0 bases from V and 0 from J, leaving 12 bases between them. Germline V CDR1 and CDR2: LNHDA, SQIVND (reference sequence). The CDR3 is 16 residues long. The TCR originated in a human donor who received an intestinal transplant. This sequence joins TRBV19 and TRBJ2-7; a possible D gene is TRBD2 (6 bases). Sample: unstimulated CD8+ T cells sorted from spleen or lymph node cells, taken before intestinal transplant. The CDR3: CASSIDQWTNSYEQYF. CDR3 DNA sequence: TGTGCCAGTAGTATAGACCAGTGGACTAACTCCTACGAGCAGTACTTC.